Below, 23 T cell receptor beta chains from the same sample are listed, as sequenced in a study of blood T cell repertoires in COVID-19. Profiling relied on immunoSEQ multiplex PCR, and the TCRdb table lists in-frame clones only, not all of them. The sample lists 150,000 or so clones, around 82% occurring once. Source material: peripheral blood. Every receptor here comes from a man in his sixties with COVID-19, enrolled during active disease.

The chain employs TRBV6-2 or TRBV6-3 and TRBJ1-4; 8 nucleotides line up with TRBD1. CDR3 length: 14 residues. Germline loops: CDR1 MNHEY, CDR2 SVGEGT. V shed 7 bases and J 8 bases; nucleotides not matched to a gene: 9. CDR3 region: CASTPGTGGEKLFF. The CDR3 DNA follows: TGTGCCAGCACCCCCGGGACAGGAGGGGAAAAACTGTTTTTT.

This clone was recorded only once. The chain joins TRBV12-3 or TRBV12-4 to TRBJ1-1, with unresolved D. Trimming stripped 5 bases from V and 8 bases from J, with 9 bases between. The CDR3 is 11 residues long. The CDR3 here is CASSTTAEAFF. In nucleotides, the CDR3 is TGTGCCAGCAGTACGACTGCGGAAGCTTTCTTT.

The rearrangement joins TRBV6-6 to TRBJ1-6, with 7 bases fitting TRBD1. The V and J ends lost 6 bases and 6 bases, in that order; junction bases with no gene match: 8. Germline CDR1 MNHNY, CDR2 SVGAGI (reference sequence). The CDR3 length is 15 residues. CDR3 amino acids: CASRTGTEINSPLHF. In nucleotides, the CDR3 is TGTGCCAGCAGAACCGGGACAGAGATTAATTCACCCCTCCACTTT.

This clone showed up just a few times. CDR3 DNA sequence: TGTGCCAGTAGTACCAGGACAGGAGAGAATGAAAAACTGTTTTTT. Translation gives CASSTRTGENEKLFF. This rearrangement joins TRBV19 to TRBJ1-4; 7 nucleotides agree with TRBD1. Trimming cost V 4 bases and J 5 bases; bases outside gene matches: 7. CDR1 and CDR2 from the germline V gene are LNHDA and SQIVND (reference sequence). The CDR3 totals 15 residues.

The chain uses TRBV30 and TRBJ1-4; D possibly corresponds to TRBD1 (5 bases). Germline CDR1 and CDR2: GTSNPN and SVGIG (reference sequence). Between the trimmed V and J ends, which lost 3 bases and 3 bases, there was a span of 14 bases. The CDR3 spans 15 residues. For the CDR3, the DNA is TGTGCCTGGAGACTCCAGGCGGGGGCTAATGAAAAACTGTTTTTT. Translation gives CAWRLQAGANEKLFF.

The chain carries TRBV19 and TRBJ1-4; TRBD1 might be the D (6 bases). Trimming removed 7 bases at V and 3 bases at J, with 15 bases between. The CDR3 extends over 15 amino acids. CDR1 and CDR2 (germline): LNHDA, SQIVND (reference sequence). CDR3 protein: CASNNGGAANEKLFF. In DNA form, the CDR3 reads TGTGCCAGTAACAATGGGGGGGCTGCTAATGAAAAACTGTTTTTT.

CDR3 coding DNA: TGCGCCAGCAGCCCTGGAGCGGGAGCGACCTACAATGAGCAGTTCTTC. Protein product: CASSPGAGATYNEQFF. V gene TRBV5-1 combines with J gene TRBJ2-1; 8 bases fit TRBD2. This CDR3 region has 16 residues. V lost 4 bases and J lost 2; bases outside the gene matches: 8. The germline CDR1 and CDR2 sequences are SGHRS and YFSETQ.

This chain uses TRBV20-1 with TRBJ1-1; the D gene is possibly TRBD1 (6 bases). Germline V CDR1 and CDR2: DFQATT, SNEGSKA (reference sequence). With 4 bases removed from V and 5 bases from J, the gap between germline ends came to 14 bases. The CDR3 sequence is 13 residues long. CDR3 sequence reads: CSAIDTRGTEAFF. The CDR3 DNA follows: TGCAGTGCTATTGACACCAGGGGAACTGAAGCTTTCTTT.

This chain connects TRBV27 to TRBJ1-2; 10 bases map to TRBD1. After removal of 5 bases from V and 3 bases from J, the junction contained 3 bases not matched to a gene. The CDR3 is 14 amino acids. From germline, CDR1 is MNHEY and CDR2 SMNVEV (reference sequence). CDR3: CASSGQGGDYGYTF. The CDR3 region has the DNA TGTGCCAGCAGTGGACAGGGGGGCGACTATGGCTACACCTTC.

The chain combines TRBV3-1 (or the pseudogene TRBV3-2) with TRBJ1-5, with TRBD1 identical over 8 bases. V was clipped by 5 bases and J by 4 bases; unmatched bases: 7. CDR1 is LGHDT and CDR2 is YNNKEL in the germline V gene (reference sequence). The CDR3 totals 15 residues. The DNA of the CDR3 is TGTGCCAGCAGCTCCGACAGGGGTGGAAATCAGCCCCAGCATTTT. Amino acid sequence: CASSSDRGGNQPQHF.

This clone was seen a handful of times. CDR3 residues: CASSPYQGSGELFF. The CDR3 DNA reads TGTGCCAGCAGCCCCTACCAGGGTTCCGGGGAGCTGTTTTTT. This chain connects TRBV3-1 (or the pseudogene TRBV3-2) to TRBJ2-2; D might be TRBD1 (5 bases). This CDR3 spans 14 amino acids. Per germline, CDR1 LGHDT and CDR2 YNNKEL (reference sequence). V lost 4 bases to trimming and J lost 6 bases, with 12 bases between them.

The chain links TRBV30 to TRBJ2-1; 7 nucleotides line up with TRBD1. CDR3 size: 12 residues. The V gene's germline CDR1 is GTSNPN and CDR2 SVGIG (reference sequence). J gave up 9 bases and V 4 bases, and 6 bases lay outside the gene matches. CDR3 in DNA: TGTGCCTGGACCCAAAACAGGGGTGAGCAGTTCTTC. Translated: CAWTQNRGEQFF.

This clone was detected a few times. V and J are TRBV27 and TRBJ1-6; 7 bases line up with TRBD1. V lost 8 bases, J lost 8 bases, and 15 bases stayed unmatched. CDR3 size: 16 residues. Germline CDR1 and CDR2: MNHEY and SMNVEV (reference sequence). Here the CDR3 DNA reads TGTGCCAGCGGATCGACAGGGAATAAGGCATATTCACCCCTCCACTTT. Translation: CASGSTGNKAYSPLHF.

V is TRBV18 and J is TRBJ2-1, with a weak D call TRBD2 (5 bases). This CDR3 is 17 amino acids long. Germline-derived CDR1 and CDR2 are KGHSH and LQKENI. V was clipped by 3 bases and J by 0 bases, with 15 bases between them. CDR3 sequence: CASSPIVRAGSYNEQFF. DNA of the CDR3: TGTGCCAGCTCACCCATAGTGCGGGCAGGCTCCTACAATGAGCAGTTCTTC. The full variable domain, rest sourced from reference TRBV18 and TRBJ2-1, is NAGVMQNPRHLVRRRGQEARLRCSPMKGHSHVYWYRQLPEEGLKFMVYLQKENIIDESGMPKERFSAEFPKEGPSILRIQQVVRGDSAAYFCASSPIVRAGSYNEQFFGPGTRLTVL.

This sequence joins TRBV30 and TRBJ1-2; tentative D call: TRBD1 (6 bases). The ends were cut back, 4 bases at V and 4 bases at J, with 19 bases in the middle. CDR1 and CDR2 from the germline V gene are GTSNPN and SVGIG (reference sequence). This CDR3 has 15 residues. CDR3 residues: CAWTISAGGGYGYTF. Written as DNA, the CDR3 is TGTGCCTGGACCATCTCGGCGGGGGGCGGCTATGGCTACACCTTC.

This clone was seen once. The chain combines TRBV24-1 with TRBJ1-2; 10 nucleotides agree with TRBD1. The V segment lost 3 bases and the J segment 8 bases; nucleotides outside the gene matches: 8. The germline V gene has CDR1 KGHDR and CDR2 SFDVKD. The CDR3 totals 15 residues. The DNA for the CDR3 is TGTGCCACCAGTGATGACCCCGGGACAGGGGTCGGCTACACCTTC. Protein: CATSDDPGTGVGYTF.

This clone has just one count. This chain links TRBV5-6 with TRBJ1-2, with TRBD1 matching 8 bases. The CDR3 runs to 13 residues. V trimming: 4 bases; J trimming: 4 bases; junction bases outside the gene matches: 3. The germline V gene has CDR1 SGHDT and CDR2 YYEEEE. This CDR3 reads CASSMDRVYGYTF. The CDR3 region has the DNA TGTGCCAGCAGCATGGACAGGGTCTATGGCTACACCTTC.

The rearrangement joins TRBV6-5 to TRBJ2-1; 9 bases are a match to TRBD1. CDR3 length: 14 residues. Germline V gene sequence: CDR1 MNHEY, CDR2 SVGAGI. Trimming took 5 bases from V and 3 from J; bases not matched to a gene: 2. CDR3 sequence: CASSRQGDYNEQFF. The CDR3 nucleotides read TGTGCCAGCAGTAGACAGGGGGACTACAATGAGCAGTTCTTC.

This clone turned up a few times. The rearrangement uses TRBV7-2 and TRBJ1-2, with 7 bases that match TRBD1. V was clipped by 1 base and J by 0 bases; unmatched bases: 5. The CDR3 runs to 16 residues. Germline V CDR1 and CDR2: SGHTA, FQGNSA. This CDR3 reads CASSLGYQGANYGYTF. CDR3 nucleotides: TGTGCCAGCAGCTTAGGTTATCAGGGGGCTAACTATGGCTACACCTTC.

Here the CDR3 reads CASRRQGAEAFF. For the CDR3, the DNA is TGTGCCAGCAGGCGTCAGGGTGCTGAAGCTTTCTTT. This chain uses TRBV3-1 (or the pseudogene TRBV3-2) with TRBJ1-1, with a weak D call TRBD1 (5 bases). CDR1 is LGHDT and CDR2 is YNNKEL in the germline V gene (reference sequence). The V end lost 6 bases, the J end lost 6 bases, and 11 bases lay between the germline ends. The CDR3 contains 12 residues.

The rearrangement links TRBV28 to TRBJ1-1, with 7 bases matching TRBD1. V dropped 6 bases and J dropped 4; count of bases not matched to a gene: 8. This CDR3 spans 14 amino acids. CDR1 is MDHEN and CDR2 is SYDVKM in the germline V gene. In DNA form, the CDR3 reads TGTGCCAGCAGGTCTATGACAGGGAGCACTGAAGCTTTCTTT. Amino acids: CASRSMTGSTEAFF.

The table lists this clone with a count of one. This chain joins TRBV11-2 and TRBJ2-1, with 9 bases lining up with TRBD1. Germline trimming cut 4 bases from V and 0 bases from J; bases unmatched to any gene: 4. Germline values: CDR1 SGHAT, CDR2 FQNNGV. The CDR3 contains 16 residues. The CDR3 loop is CASSSRQGVSYNEQFF. CDR3 nucleotides: TGTGCCAGCAGCTCGAGACAGGGGGTCTCCTACAATGAGCAGTTCTTC.

This chain uses TRBV19 with TRBJ1-2; 8 bases align to TRBD1. Trimming cost V 4 bases and J 8 bases; bases outside gene matches: 12. Germline loops: CDR1 LNHDA, CDR2 SQIVND (reference sequence). The CDR3 is 15 residues long. The CDR3 is CASSTHSTDRAGYTF. In nucleotides, the CDR3 is TGTGCCAGTAGTACCCATTCGACGGACAGGGCAGGCTACACCTTC.